These 6 T cell receptor beta chains originate from one sample sequenced in a study of T cells after yellow fever vaccination. TCRdb re-called the 5' RACE reads with MiXCR, one entry per CDR3 protein. The table shows approximately 300,000 distinct CDR3 sequences, with around 6.8% occurring only once. The material sequenced was PBMCs, taken roughly seven weeks after the first yellow fever vaccination. These receptors were collected from a man between 18 and 35 years old who received the YFV17D yellow fever vaccine.

This clonotype has only a few counts. The chain is built from TRBV9 and TRBJ2-3, with D perhaps TRBD1 or TRBD2 (5 bases each). The CDR3 has 16 residues. Deletions cut 0 bases from V and 4 bases from J, with 15 bases between. The germline V gene has CDR1 SGDLS and CDR2 YYNGEE. In nucleotides, the CDR3 is TGTGCCAGCAGCGTAGATTGGGGGTTCGGTTCAGATACGCAGTATTTT. It translates to CASSVDWGFGSDTQYF.

The chain combines TRBV29-1 with TRBJ2-7, with a tentative D call TRBD2 (6 bases). From germline, CDR1 is SQVTM and CDR2 ANQGSEA. The CDR3 totals 13 residues. V was shortened by 4 bases and J by 3 bases, with 13 bases between the two germline ends. CDR3 protein: CSVVAGTDYEQYF. In nucleotides, the CDR3 is TGCAGCGTTGTGGCCGGGACTGACTACGAGCAGTACTTC.

The rearrangement uses TRBV12-3 or TRBV12-4 and TRBJ2-5; 7 bases line up with TRBD1. Trimming removed 5 bases from V and 4 bases from J; junction bases left unmatched: 7. The CDR3 extends over 14 amino acids. The chain's CDR3 is CASSTTGAVETQYF. Here the CDR3 DNA reads TGTGCCAGCAGTACCACAGGGGCCGTAGAGACCCAGTACTTC.

Only a few counts were recorded for this clonotype. The rearrangement links TRBV7-9 to TRBJ1-2; D is perhaps TRBD1 (6 bases). The CDR3 has 14 residues. V lost 5 bases and J 6 bases, leaving 16 bases between the germline ends. Per the germline V gene, CDR1 is SEHNR and CDR2 is FQNEAQ (reference sequence). The CDR3 reads CASSNRDWNDGYTF. The CDR3 nucleotides are TGTGCCAGCAGCAACAGGGATTGGAATGATGGCTACACCTTC.

This clonotype was counted a few times. V and J are TRBV5-1 and TRBJ2-7, with 8 bases lining up with TRBD2. CDR3 length: 16 residues. Germline lookup yields CDR1 SGHRS and CDR2 YFSETQ. V shed 0 bases and J 1 base; nucleotides not matched to a gene: 6. CDR3 sequence: CASSLDPAGGSYEQYF. The DNA of the CDR3 is TGCGCCAGCAGCTTGGATCCCGCGGGGGGATCCTACGAGCAGTACTTC.

The V gene is TRBV29-1, the J gene TRBJ2-3, with a tentative D call TRBD1 (5 bases). The germline V gene has CDR1 SQVTM and CDR2 ANQGSEA. The CDR3 consists of 14 residues. Trimming took off 7 bases at V and 0 bases at J, with 14 bases between the two ends. CDR3: CSGTTGMSTDTQYF. CDR3 nucleotide sequence: TGCAGCGGGACCACAGGAATGAGCACAGATACGCAGTATTTT.